These T cell receptor beta chains were read from a single sample in a study of T cell responses to AZD1222 COVID-19 vaccine. The method was immunoSEQ multiplex PCR; TCRdb's version includes in-frame clones alone and lacks a portion of them. The sample shows roughly 180,000 clones, about nine tenths of them seen only once. This material consisted of peripheral blood, taken on day 0 of AZD1222 vaccination. The source of these receptors is an adult in good health. Each CDR3 is given with its conserved first and last residue. The D gene is left open where the match is weak. Clone size is shown for a subset of rows, as once, few, many or a class of expanded clone.

j_call: TRBJ2-1
v_call: TRBV9
d_call: TRBD2
clone_size: .
cdr3_nt: TGTGCCAGCACCCCGGGCGGGAGGTCCTACAATGAGCAGTTCTTC
cdr3_aa: CASTPGGRSYNEQFF

j_call: TRBJ2-3
v_call: TRBV5-5
d_call: TRBD2
clone_size: .
cdr3_nt: TGTGCCAGCAGCTTTCTAGCGGGGGGCACAGATACGCAGTATTTT
cdr3_aa: CASSFLAGGTDTQYF

j_call: TRBJ2-7
v_call: TRBV2
d_call: TRBD2
clone_size: .
cdr3_nt: TGTGCCAGCGGGGAGCGGGGCCTCACCTACGAGCAGTACTTC
cdr3_aa: CASGERGLTYEQYF

j_call: TRBJ2-1
v_call: TRBV6-5
d_call: TRBD2
clone_size: .
cdr3_nt: TGTGCCAGCAAGGACCATAGCGGGGGGGCCAGTGAGCAGTTCTTC
cdr3_aa: CASKDHSGGASEQFF

j_call: TRBJ1-2
v_call: TRBV7-2
d_call: .
clone_size: .
cdr3_nt: TGTGCCAGCAGCTTAGCGGTCCGGACCACGGGGGGCTACACCTTC
cdr3_aa: CASSLAVRTTGGYTF

j_call: TRBJ2-7
v_call: TRBV2
d_call: .
clone_size: .
cdr3_nt: TGTGCCAGCACCGAAGCGGCCGGGAACTACGAGCAGTACTTC
cdr3_aa: CASTEAAGNYEQYF

j_call: TRBJ2-5
v_call: TRBV28
d_call: .
clone_size: .
cdr3_nt: TGTGCCAGCACCCAAGCCGCCAGGTCCCAAGAGACCCAGTACTTC
cdr3_aa: CASTQAARSQETQYF

j_call: TRBJ1-5
v_call: TRBV2
d_call: TRBD1
clone_size: .
cdr3_nt: TGTGCCAGCACCTTGGACAGGGGGAGTCAGCCCCAGCATTTT
cdr3_aa: CASTLDRGSQPQHF

j_call: TRBJ1-2
v_call: TRBV7-9
d_call: .
clone_size: .
cdr3_nt: TGTGCCAGCGGGCATGGGATGGGCTATGGCTACACCTTC
cdr3_aa: CASGHGMGYGYTF

j_call: TRBJ2-1
v_call: TRBV6-2/TRBV6-3
d_call: TRBD2
clone_size: .
cdr3_nt: TGTGCCAGCAGTTACTCGGGCGGGGGGTCGAGTCCTCTACGGGAGCAGTTCTTC
cdr3_aa: CASSYSGGGSSPLREQFF

j_call: TRBJ1-2
v_call: TRBV28
d_call: .
clone_size: .
cdr3_nt: TGTGCCAGCAGTTTGAGTGGGGGAAACTATGGCTACACCTTC
cdr3_aa: CASSLSGGNYGYTF

j_call: TRBJ2-7
v_call: TRBV7-2
d_call: .
clone_size: .
cdr3_nt: TGTGCCAGCAGCTTAGATTTCGGGACCTACGAGCAGTACTTC
cdr3_aa: CASSLDFGTYEQYF

j_call: TRBJ2-7
v_call: TRBV9
d_call: .
clone_size: .
cdr3_nt: TGTGCCAGCAGCGTAGATAGCAGGGGGGTCCACGAGCAGTACTTC
cdr3_aa: CASSVDSRGVHEQYF

j_call: TRBJ1-1
v_call: TRBV20-1
d_call: .
clone_size: .
cdr3_nt: TGCAGTGCTAGTCGACTCCGGAGTACTGAAGCTTTCTTT
cdr3_aa: CSASRLRSTEAFF

j_call: TRBJ2-6
v_call: TRBV10-3
d_call: TRBD1
clone_size: .
cdr3_nt: TGTGCCATCAGTGGGGGGAGGACAGGGAACTCTGGGGCCAACGTCCTGACTTTC
cdr3_aa: CAISGGRTGNSGANVLTF

j_call: TRBJ2-7
v_call: TRBV5-1
d_call: .
clone_size: .
cdr3_nt: TGCGCCAGCAGCTTTGGGGTAATCTACGAGCAGTACTTC
cdr3_aa: CASSFGVIYEQYF

j_call: TRBJ2-5
v_call: TRBV9
d_call: TRBD1
clone_size: once
cdr3_nt: TGTGCCAGCAGCGTAGTGCCAACAGGGGAAGAGACCCAGTACTTC
cdr3_aa: CASSVVPTGEETQYF

j_call: TRBJ1-5
v_call: TRBV19
d_call: .
clone_size: once
cdr3_nt: TGTGCCAGCAGATCTTCAAGGAGGGGTCAGCCCCAGCATTTT
cdr3_aa: CASRSSRRGQPQHF

j_call: TRBJ2-7
v_call: TRBV4-1
d_call: .
clone_size: once
cdr3_nt: TGCGCCAGCAGCCAAGATCGCGACCTTTTTTCCTACGAGCAGTACTTC
cdr3_aa: CASSQDRDLFSYEQYF

j_call: TRBJ2-2
v_call: TRBV29-1
d_call: .
clone_size: .
cdr3_nt: TGCAGCGTTGAACGGCTTGACACCGGGGAGCTGTTTTTT
cdr3_aa: CSVERLDTGELFF

j_call: TRBJ1-1
v_call: TRBV5-4
d_call: .
clone_size: .
cdr3_nt: TGTGCCAGCAGCCCCCTGGGGGCAGGACTGAACACTGAAGCTTTCTTT
cdr3_aa: CASSPLGAGLNTEAFF

j_call: TRBJ2-5
v_call: TRBV7-9
d_call: .
clone_size: .
cdr3_nt: TGTGCCAGCAGCTTAGTGGAGTACCAAGAGACCCAGTACTTC
cdr3_aa: CASSLVEYQETQYF

j_call: TRBJ2-1
v_call: TRBV6-5
d_call: .
clone_size: .
cdr3_nt: TGTGCCAGCAGGGGGGATTACTCCTACAATGAGCAGTTCTTC
cdr3_aa: CASRGDYSYNEQFF

j_call: TRBJ2-7
v_call: TRBV7-7
d_call: .
clone_size: .
cdr3_nt: TGTGCTAGCAGCCGAGGGATTGCAGACGAGCAGTACTTC
cdr3_aa: CASSRGIADEQYF

j_call: TRBJ2-2
v_call: TRBV7-9
d_call: .
clone_size: .
cdr3_nt: TGTGCCAGCAGCTTAGATTTAGACACCGGGGAGCTGTTTTTT
cdr3_aa: CASSLDLDTGELFF

j_call: TRBJ1-6
v_call: TRBV5-1
d_call: TRBD1
clone_size: .
cdr3_nt: TGCGCCAGCAAGAGTGGGACAGATAATTCACCCCTCCACTTT
cdr3_aa: CASKSGTDNSPLHF

j_call: TRBJ2-1
v_call: TRBV3-1/TRBV3-2
d_call: .
clone_size: .
cdr3_nt: TGTGCCAGCAGCCCGACACGGGATTCCTACAATGAGCAGTTCTTC
cdr3_aa: CASSPTRDSYNEQFF

j_call: TRBJ1-6
v_call: TRBV30
d_call: .
clone_size: .
cdr3_nt: TGTGCCTGGACCCAACCCACAGGGAAAGGGTCACCCCTCCACTTT
cdr3_aa: CAWTQPTGKGSPLHF

j_call: TRBJ1-4
v_call: TRBV5-6
d_call: TRBD1
clone_size: .
cdr3_nt: TGTGCCAGCAGCTGGGCCGGGACAGGTGGTAGCGGACTGTTTTTT
cdr3_aa: CASSWAGTGGSGLFF

j_call: TRBJ2-2
v_call: TRBV11-2
d_call: TRBD1
clone_size: .
cdr3_nt: TGTGCCAGCAGGAAAGGGACAGGGGGCACCGGGGAGCTGTTTTTT
cdr3_aa: CASRKGTGGTGELFF

j_call: TRBJ2-1
v_call: TRBV4-2
d_call: .
clone_size: .
cdr3_nt: TGTGCCAGCAGCCAAGATAGGGACTCCCGGGACAATGAGCAGTTCTTC
cdr3_aa: CASSQDRDSRDNEQFF

j_call: TRBJ1-1
v_call: TRBV5-6
d_call: .
clone_size: .
cdr3_nt: TGTGCCTCAGGGCGAGGGTTCGGGGACACTGAAGCTTTCTTT
cdr3_aa: CASGRGFGDTEAFF

j_call: TRBJ2-7
v_call: TRBV5-5
d_call: .
clone_size: .
cdr3_nt: TGTGCCAGCAGCTCCTTTGAGGGGGGGCCTTATGAGCAGTACTTC
cdr3_aa: CASSSFEGGPYEQYF

j_call: TRBJ1-2
v_call: TRBV12-5
d_call: .
clone_size: .
cdr3_nt: TGTGCTAGTGCCAACCTTCCTTGGACTCATGGCTACACCTTC
cdr3_aa: CASANLPWTHGYTF

j_call: TRBJ2-7
v_call: TRBV7-2
d_call: TRBD2
clone_size: once
cdr3_nt: TGTGCCAGCAGCTTACGGGGGGGCGACGAGCAGTACTTC
cdr3_aa: CASSLRGGDEQYF

j_call: TRBJ2-3
v_call: TRBV6-4
d_call: .
clone_size: .
cdr3_nt: TGTGCCAGCAGTGAATGGGGGAGTCGGGCAGATACGCAGTATTTT
cdr3_aa: CASSEWGSRADTQYF

j_call: TRBJ1-6
v_call: TRBV5-6
d_call: .
clone_size: .
cdr3_nt: TGTGCCAGCAGCCAGACCTCGGCGAGGTCACCCCTCCACTTT
cdr3_aa: CASSQTSARSPLHF

j_call: TRBJ2-7
v_call: TRBV25-1
d_call: .
clone_size: .
cdr3_nt: TGTGCCAGCAGTGATTCCAGGGTACTAGCCCACGAGCAGTACTTC
cdr3_aa: CASSDSRVLAHEQYF

j_call: TRBJ1-1
v_call: TRBV18
d_call: .
clone_size: .
cdr3_nt: TGTGCCAGCTCACCATATTCGGACACTGAAGCTTTCTTT
cdr3_aa: CASSPYSDTEAFF

j_call: TRBJ1-6
v_call: TRBV9
d_call: .
clone_size: .
cdr3_nt: TGTGCCAGCAGCCCCCGGGAGGTCCTTAATTCACCCCTCCACTTT
cdr3_aa: CASSPREVLNSPLHF

j_call: TRBJ1-5
v_call: TRBV12-3/TRBV12-4
d_call: .
clone_size: .
cdr3_nt: TGTGCCAGCAGCCAAACGAATCAGCCCCAGCATTTT
cdr3_aa: CASSQTNQPQHF

j_call: TRBJ1-6
v_call: TRBV10-3
d_call: .
clone_size: .
cdr3_nt: TGTGCCAATAGCCTGGGGGGGAGTAATTCACCCCTCCACTTT
cdr3_aa: CANSLGGSNSPLHF

j_call: TRBJ2-1
v_call: TRBV20-1
d_call: .
clone_size: .
cdr3_nt: TGCAGTGCTAGTGCTTGGGGGGGCCTCCAGAATGAGCAGTTCTTC
cdr3_aa: CSASAWGGLQNEQFF

j_call: TRBJ1-4
v_call: TRBV25-1
d_call: TRBD1
clone_size: .
cdr3_nt: TGTGCCAGCAGTGTCCACGGGACAGGGAATGAAAAACTGTTTTTT
cdr3_aa: CASSVHGTGNEKLFF

j_call: TRBJ1-2
v_call: TRBV11-2
d_call: .
clone_size: .
cdr3_nt: TGTGCCAGCAGCTCCGATTTACGGGACTCTATTTGGTATGGCTACACCTTC
cdr3_aa: CASSSDLRDSIWYGYTF

j_call: TRBJ2-2
v_call: TRBV9
d_call: .
clone_size: .
cdr3_nt: TGTGCCAGCAGCGTACAAGTTGGGGGGGCGATCACCGGGGAGCTGTTTTTT
cdr3_aa: CASSVQVGGAITGELFF

j_call: TRBJ2-1
v_call: TRBV12-5
d_call: .
clone_size: .
cdr3_nt: TGTGCTAGTGACCAGGACAACAATGAGCAGTTCTTC
cdr3_aa: CASDQDNNEQFF

j_call: TRBJ1-4
v_call: TRBV6-5
d_call: .
clone_size: .
cdr3_nt: TGTGCCAGCAGTCCCCAGCGAAGCAATGAAAAACTGTTTTTT
cdr3_aa: CASSPQRSNEKLFF

j_call: TRBJ1-4
v_call: TRBV20-1
d_call: .
clone_size: .
cdr3_nt: TGCAGTGCTAGTGAGACCCGGAGGGGTAATGAAAAACTGTTTTTT
cdr3_aa: CSASETRRGNEKLFF

j_call: TRBJ2-7
v_call: TRBV5-6
d_call: .
clone_size: .
cdr3_nt: TGTGCCAGCAGCTCAAGCGGATCGACCTACGAGCAGTACTTC
cdr3_aa: CASSSSGSTYEQYF

j_call: TRBJ1-2
v_call: TRBV5-8
d_call: TRBD1
clone_size: .
cdr3_nt: TGTGCCAGCAGCCCGGGACAGCCCATCCTCTATGGCTACACCTTC
cdr3_aa: CASSPGQPILYGYTF